This is a list of T cell receptor beta chains from one sample in a study of human T cells and chemical hapten exposure. TCRdb redid the calling of the RACE reads with MiXCR, one entry per CDR3 protein. The data contain over 45,000 distinct CDR3 sequences, over 7.5% of them singletons. The sequencing used whole blood, collected in connection with sensitization to the hapten diphenylcyclopropenone (DPC). The receptors were sampled from a woman between 40 and 50 years old with alopecia areata. Some clones in this sample may be carry-over from other donors' samples. Each CDR3 is given with its conserved first and last residue. The order of the fields is J gene, D gene, clone size, V gene, CDR3 protein, CDR3 DNA. The D gene is left open where the match is weak. Only some rows state a clone size, as once, few, many or a class for expanded clones.

J: TRBJ1-6; D: NA; size: many; V: TRBV7-6; CDR3: CASSLFNSYNSPLHF; DNA: TGTGCCAGCAGCTTATTTAACTCCTATAATTCACCCCTCCACTTT
J: TRBJ1-2; D: NA; size: once; V: TRBV7-9; CDR3: CASSLQAGDTDGYTF; DNA: TGTGCCAGCAGCTTACAGGCCGGAGACACTGATGGCTACACCTTC
J: TRBJ2-1; D: TRBD2; size: many; V: TRBV27; CDR3: CASSGTSGGGWNEQFF; DNA: TGTGCCAGCAGTGGGACTAGCGGGGGGGGATGGAATGAGCAGTTCTTC
J: TRBJ2-5; D: TRBD1; size: NA; V: TRBV7-3; CDR3: CASSATGTGQETQYF; DNA: TGTGCCAGCAGCGCGACCGGGACAGGCCAAGAGACCCAGTACTTC
J: TRBJ2-2; D: NA; size: NA; V: TRBV9; CDR3: CASSVESGAGTGELFF; DNA: TGTGCCAGCAGCGTAGAATCGGGGGCGGGCACCGGGGAGCTGTTTTTT
J: TRBJ1-6; D: TRBD1; size: few; V: TRBV30; CDR3: CAWTQGVMNSPLHF; DNA: TGTGCCTGGACACAGGGGGTGATGAATTCACCCCTCCACTTT
J: TRBJ2-5; D: TRBD1; size: NA; V: TRBV12-3/TRBV12-4; CDR3: CASSSAVRDRGYETQYF; DNA: TGTGCCAGCAGTTCGGCGGTCCGGGACAGGGGATATGAGACCCAGTACTTC
J: TRBJ2-3; D: TRBD2; size: few; V: TRBV18; CDR3: CASSLLAGYTDTQYF; DNA: TGTGCCAGCTCACTACTAGCGGGATACACAGATACGCAGTATTTT
J: TRBJ2-7; D: NA; size: NA; V: TRBV20-1; CDR3: CSARVFRAKSYEQYF; DNA: TGCAGTGCTAGAGTTTTTCGAGCGAAATCCTACGAGCAGTACTTC
J: TRBJ1-1; D: NA; size: many; V: TRBV5-6; CDR3: CASSFNTEAFF; DNA: TGTGCCAGCAGCTTCAACACTGAAGCTTTCTTT
J: TRBJ2-5; D: TRBD2; size: many; V: TRBV20-1; CDR3: CSARDSGTTLETQYF; DNA: TGCAGTGCTAGAGACTCCGGGACTACGCTAGAGACCCAGTACTTC
J: TRBJ1-1; D: TRBD1; size: many; V: TRBV20-1; CDR3: CSAVDRGRMNTEAFF; DNA: TGCAGTGCTGTGGACAGGGGGAGGATGAACACTGAAGCTTTCTTT
J: TRBJ2-7; D: NA; size: many; V: TRBV12-5; CDR3: CASGLRDYEQYF; DNA: TGTGCTAGTGGCCTCAGAGACTACGAGCAGTACTTC
J: TRBJ2-3; D: NA; size: NA; V: TRBV7-3; CDR3: CASSLQPGSDTQYF; DNA: TGTGCCAGCAGCTTACAGCCCGGGTCAGATACGCAGTATTTT
J: TRBJ1-1; D: NA; size: NA; V: TRBV7-2; CDR3: CASSLNQGSYTEAFF; DNA: TGTGCCAGCAGCTTAAATCAGGGCTCCTACACTGAAGCTTTCTTT
J: TRBJ2-5; D: NA; size: NA; V: TRBV2; CDR3: CASSEITRAETQYF; DNA: TGTGCCAGCAGTGAGATCACTAGGGCAGAGACCCAGTACTTC
J: TRBJ2-2; D: TRBD1; size: NA; V: TRBV7-2; CDR3: CASTKWTGLSTGELFF; DNA: TGTGCCAGCACTAAATGGACAGGACTTAGCACCGGGGAGCTGTTTTTT
J: TRBJ1-6; D: TRBD1; size: many; V: TRBV29-1; CDR3: CSVSTQGANSPLHF; DNA: TGCAGCGTTTCGACTCAGGGGGCGAATTCACCCCTCCACTTT
J: TRBJ2-7; D: NA; size: few; V: TRBV6-1; CDR3: CASSVAGSYEQYF; DNA: TGTGCCAGCAGTGTAGCAGGATCCTACGAGCAGTACTTC
J: TRBJ1-1; D: TRBD1; size: few; V: TRBV10-3; CDR3: CAIRTGGSGNTEAFF; DNA: TGTGCCATCAGGACAGGGGGAAGTGGGAACACTGAAGCTTTCTTT
J: TRBJ2-5; D: NA; size: few; V: TRBV5-4; CDR3: CASSGNPPDF; DNA: TGTGCCAGCAGCGGGAACCCGCCCGACTTC
J: TRBJ1-5; D: TRBD1; size: few; V: TRBV12-3/TRBV12-4; CDR3: CASSIGPGTGVSHQPQHF; DNA: TGTGCCAGCAGCATCGGACCCGGGACAGGGGTTTCACATCAGCCCCAGCATTTT
J: TRBJ2-3; D: NA; size: NA; V: TRBV2; CDR3: CASSPTSDTQYF; DNA: TGTGCCAGCAGCCCGACTAGTGACACGCAGTATTTT
J: TRBJ1-1; D: NA; size: NA; V: TRBV20-1; CDR3: CSARDTGGITEAFF; DNA: TGCAGTGCTAGAGACACCGGGGGGATAACTGAAGCTTTCTTT
J: TRBJ2-3; D: TRBD2; size: NA; V: TRBV20-1; CDR3: CSANRLAGATDTQYF; DNA: TGCAGTGCTAATCGACTAGCGGGGGCGACAGATACGCAGTATTTT
J: TRBJ2-1; D: TRBD1; size: NA; V: TRBV27; CDR3: CANQTGNNEQFF; DNA: TGTGCCAACCAGACAGGGAACAATGAGCAGTTCTTC
J: TRBJ1-4; D: NA; size: many; V: TRBV3-1; CDR3: CASSPSGGRDEKLFF; DNA: TGTGCCAGCAGCCCCTCGGGGGGTAGGGATGAAAAACTGTTTTTT
J: TRBJ2-5; D: NA; size: many; V: TRBV9; CDR3: CASSVTFTETQYF; DNA: TGTGCCAGCAGCGTAACCTTCACCGAGACCCAGTACTTC
J: TRBJ1-3; D: NA; size: NA; V: TRBV12-3/TRBV12-4; CDR3: CAASEPSGNTIYF; DNA: TGTGCCGCCTCCGAGCCCTCTGGAAACACCATATATTTT
J: TRBJ2-3; D: TRBD1; size: few; V: TRBV4-2; CDR3: CASSQDLGQGDTQYF; DNA: TGTGCCAGCAGCCAAGATCTGGGACAGGGAGATACGCAGTATTTT
J: TRBJ2-3; D: TRBD2; size: NA; V: TRBV7-2; CDR3: CASSFSGIDTDTQYF; DNA: TGTGCCAGCAGCTTCAGCGGGATAGACACAGATACGCAGTATTTT
J: TRBJ1-5; D: NA; size: many; V: TRBV10-2; CDR3: CASKTGTGNQPQHF; DNA: TGCGCCAGCAAAACAGGGACTGGCAATCAGCCCCAGCATTTT
J: TRBJ2-7; D: TRBD1; size: NA; V: TRBV5-1; CDR3: CASSWDRDHEQYF; DNA: TGCGCCAGCAGCTGGGACAGGGACCACGAGCAGTACTTC
J: TRBJ1-1; D: NA; size: NA; V: TRBV12-3/TRBV12-4; CDR3: CASTWGGRNTEAFF; DNA: TGTGCCAGCACCTGGGGAGGAAGGAACACTGAAGCTTTCTTT
J: TRBJ2-5; D: TRBD1; size: NA; V: TRBV12-3/TRBV12-4; CDR3: CASSPSGGRETQYF; DNA: TGTGCCAGCAGTCCCTCAGGGGGCAGGGAGACCCAGTACTTC
J: TRBJ2-1; D: NA; size: many; V: TRBV21-1; CDR3: CASSQQKSGRVTYNEQFF; DNA: TGTGCCAGCAGCCAACAGAAAAGCGGCAGGGTCACCTACAATGAGCAGTTCTTC
J: TRBJ1-4; D: TRBD1; size: NA; V: TRBV4-2; CDR3: CASSQDGTGVTSEKLFF; DNA: TGTGCCAGCAGCCAAGATGGTACAGGGGTAACTAGTGAAAAACTGTTTTTT
J: TRBJ2-3; D: NA; size: many; V: TRBV20-1; CDR3: CSASLESGADTQYF; DNA: TGCAGTGCTAGTTTAGAATCGGGCGCCGATACGCAGTATTTT
J: TRBJ1-5; D: NA; size: NA; V: TRBV4-1; CDR3: CASSQEPVFRYSNQPQHF; DNA: TGCGCCAGCAGCCAAGAGCCCGTTTTCCGGTATAGCAATCAGCCCCAGCATTTT
J: TRBJ2-2; D: NA; size: NA; V: TRBV5-1; CDR3: CASSLESQTTGELFF; DNA: TGCGCCAGCAGCTTGGAGTCGCAAACTACCGGGGAGCTGTTTTTT
J: TRBJ1-5; D: TRBD1; size: NA; V: TRBV5-1; CDR3: CASSRTGGDNQPQHF; DNA: TGCGCCAGCAGCCGGACAGGGGGCGACAATCAGCCCCAGCATTTT